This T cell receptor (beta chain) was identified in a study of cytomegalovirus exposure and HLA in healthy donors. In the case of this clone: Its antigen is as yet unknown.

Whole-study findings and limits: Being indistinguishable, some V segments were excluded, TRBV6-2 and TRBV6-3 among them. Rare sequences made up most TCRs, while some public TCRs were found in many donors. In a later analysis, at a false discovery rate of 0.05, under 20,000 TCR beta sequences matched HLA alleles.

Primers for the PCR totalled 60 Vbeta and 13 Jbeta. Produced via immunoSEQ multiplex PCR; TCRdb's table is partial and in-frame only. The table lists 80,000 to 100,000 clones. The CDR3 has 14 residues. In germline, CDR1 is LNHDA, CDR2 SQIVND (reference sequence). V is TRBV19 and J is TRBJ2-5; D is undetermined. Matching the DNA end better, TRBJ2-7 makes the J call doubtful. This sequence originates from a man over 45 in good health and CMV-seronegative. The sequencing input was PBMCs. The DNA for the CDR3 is TGTGCCAGTAGTTTCGGAGATTCGCCCTACGAGCAGTACTTC. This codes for CASSFGDSPYEQYF.